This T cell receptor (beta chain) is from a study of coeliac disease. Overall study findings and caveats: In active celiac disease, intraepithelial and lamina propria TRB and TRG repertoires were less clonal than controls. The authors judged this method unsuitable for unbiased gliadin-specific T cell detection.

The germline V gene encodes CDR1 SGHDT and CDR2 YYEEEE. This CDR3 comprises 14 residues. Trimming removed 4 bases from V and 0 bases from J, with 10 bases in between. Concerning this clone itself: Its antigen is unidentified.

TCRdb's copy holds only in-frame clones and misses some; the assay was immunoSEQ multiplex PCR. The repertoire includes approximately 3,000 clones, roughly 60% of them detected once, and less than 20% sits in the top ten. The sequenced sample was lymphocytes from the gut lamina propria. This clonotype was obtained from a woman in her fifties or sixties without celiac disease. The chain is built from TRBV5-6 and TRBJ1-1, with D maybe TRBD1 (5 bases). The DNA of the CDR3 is TGTGCCAGCAGCCGCTGGGGGGTGAACACTGAAGCTTTCTTT. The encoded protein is CASSRWGVNTEAFF.